A single sample gave rise to the 19 T cell receptor beta chains below, sequenced in a study of T cell responses to AZD1222 COVID-19 vaccine. The assay was immunoSEQ multiplex PCR, and TCRdb's table has in-frame clones only and misses some. The top ten hold around 7.5% of the sample, which has approximately 100,000 clones, over 80% seen once. The input for sequencing was peripheral blood, taken on day 0 of AZD1222 vaccination. The receptor source for this set is an adult in good health.

The chain carries TRBV10-2 and TRBJ2-3; weak D call: TRBD2 (7 bases). The CDR3 length is 14 residues. V gave up 11 bases and J gave up 0 bases, with 15 bases separating them. From germline, CDR1 is WSHSY and CDR2 SAAADI. The CDR3 DNA reads as TGCGCCCTAAGGGGGGGTCTTAGCACAGATACGCAGTATTTT. Translated, it gives CALRGGLSTDTQYF.

A few counts support this clone. This chain uses TRBV7-9 with TRBJ1-6; perhaps TRBD1 as D (6 bases). Germline V gives CDR1 SEHNR, CDR2 FQNEAQ (reference sequence). Trimming pared 1 base from V and 6 bases from J, leaving 10 bases between. CDR3 length equals 15 residues. CDR3 region: CASSLETGSNSPLHF. The CDR3 coding sequence is TGTGCCAGCAGCTTAGAAACAGGGAGTAATTCACCCCTCCACTTT.

This chain uses TRBV5-1 with TRBJ1-2; 9 bases line up with TRBD1. V was pared by 2 bases and J by 0 bases, with 2 bases of the junction left unmatched. This CDR3 spans 15 amino acids. Germline lookup yields CDR1 SGHRS and CDR2 YFSETQ. The CDR3 DNA reads TGCGCCAGCAGCTTTACAGGGGGCGCTAACTATGGCTACACCTTC. As protein: CASSFTGGANYGYTF.

This chain uses TRBV28 with TRBJ1-5; unclear D gene. The CDR3 is made up of 15 amino acids. V lost 7 bases and J 4 bases, leaving 17 bases between the germline ends. From germline, CDR1 is MDHEN and CDR2 SYDVKM. The CDR3 is CASTLPVGVNQPQHF. The CDR3 nucleotides read TGTGCCAGCACCCTGCCGGTCGGGGTAAATCAGCCCCAGCATTTT.

This clone was seen just once. The chain employs TRBV30 and TRBJ1-1, with D unresolved. The CDR3 has 12 amino acids. The V and J ends lost 5 bases and 4 bases respectively, with 11 bases between them. Per germline, CDR1 GTSNPN and CDR2 SVGIG (reference sequence). Here the CDR3 DNA reads TGTGCCTGGGAACGACCGTCCACTGAAGCTTTCTTT. Translation gives CAWERPSTEAFF.

The chain recombines TRBV19 with TRBJ1-5; D is undetermined. Germline V gene data show CDR1 as LNHDA and CDR2 as SQIVND (reference sequence). Trimming removed 4 bases from V and 2 bases from J, with 6 bases in between. This CDR3 comprises 13 residues. The CDR3 reads CASSTVGNQPQHF. Here the CDR3 DNA reads TGTGCCAGTAGTACAGTAGGCAATCAGCCCCAGCATTTT.

The V gene is TRBV4-2, the J gene TRBJ2-2; 11 nucleotides align to TRBD2. CDR1 is LGHNA and CDR2 is YNFKEQ in the germline V gene. V lost 8 bases, J lost 6 bases, and 11 bases stayed unmatched. The CDR3 consists of 16 residues. Here the CDR3 DNA reads TGTGCCAGCCACGACCTAGCGGGAGGAGGAGCCGGGGAGCTGTTTTTT. It yields the protein CASHDLAGGGAGELFF.

In DNA form, the CDR3 reads TGTGCCAGCAGCCCGGAGGACAGGGAGGGAGCTTTCTTT. Residues: CASSPEDREGAFF. V usage is TRBV7-8 and J usage is TRBJ1-1; 8 bases map to TRBD1. The CDR3 runs 13 residues. V shed 5 bases and J 10 bases; nucleotides not matched to a gene: 9. Looked up from germline, CDR1 is SGHVS and CDR2 is FQNEAQ.

The chain combines TRBV10-2 with TRBJ2-3; D is uncertain. Between the trimmed V and J ends, which lost 1 base and 4 bases, there was a span of 3 bases. The CDR3 has 12 residues. CDR1 and CDR2 from the germline V gene are WSHSY and SAAADI. The CDR3: CASSELADTQYF. In DNA form, the CDR3 reads TGCGCCAGCAGTGAGTTGGCAGATACGCAGTATTTT.

This clone has a single count. The J gene is TRBJ1-1, the V gene TRBV12-3 or TRBV12-4; D gene ambiguous. This CDR3 comprises 12 residues. Deletions cut 7 bases from V and 8 bases from J, with 14 bases between. The CDR3 spells CASTMKGAEAFF. DNA for the CDR3: TGTGCCAGCACCATGAAGGGAGCAGAAGCTTTCTTT.

As for this clone: This sample also contains other DNA sequences that code for the same CDR3. The chain recombines TRBV5-1 with TRBJ2-3; 7 nucleotides agree with TRBD2. Germline CDR1 is SGHRS and CDR2 is YFSETQ. J gave up 0 bases and V 3 bases, and 4 bases lay outside the gene matches. CDR3 length equals 15 residues. The CDR3 DNA reads as TGCGCCAGCAGCTCTAGCGGTTCTAGCACAGATACGCAGTATTTT. Protein product: CASSSSGSSTDTQYF.

The rearrangement links TRBV18 to TRBJ2-7; D call uncertain. Germline V lookup: CDR1 KGHSH, CDR2 LQKENI. Trimming left V 0 bases short and J 5 bases short, with 11 bases between. The CDR3 consists of 14 residues. CDR3 in DNA: TGTGCCAGCTCACCACCGAGCAAAGGGAACGAGCAGTACTTC. The encoded protein is CASSPPSKGNEQYF. Variable domain in full (rest from reference TRBV18 and TRBJ2-7): NAGVMQNPRHLVRRRGQEARLRCSPMKGHSHVYWYRQLPEEGLKFMVYLQKENIIDESGMPKERFSAEFPKEGPSILRIQQVVRGDSAAYFCASSPPSKGNEQYFGPGTRLTVT.

This sequence joins TRBV2 and TRBJ2-7; D remains ambiguous. The V end was cut by 8 bases, the J end by 6 bases, with 11 bases between. Germline-derived CDR1 and CDR2 are SNHLY and FYNNEI. This CDR3 has 11 residues. The CDR3: CASRGQSEQYF. DNA of the CDR3: TGTGCCAGCCGTGGGCAGAGCGAGCAGTACTTC. The full variable domain, with the rest looked up from reference TRBV2 and TRBJ2-7, is EPEVTQTPSHQVTQMGQEVILRCVPISNHLYFYWYRQILGQKVEFLVSFYNNEISEKSEIFDDQFSVERPDGSNFTLKIRSTKLEDSAMYFCASRGQSEQYFGPGTRLTVT.

V and J are TRBV12-5 and TRBJ2-7, with a weak D call TRBD2 (5 bases). V was clipped by 7 bases and J by 2 bases, with 6 bases between them. Germline CDR1 reads LGHNT; CDR2 reads FRNRAP. CDR3 length: 11 residues. The CDR3 DNA sequence: TGTGCTAGTGCCGGGGCCTACGAGCAGTACTTC. Protein sequence: CASAGAYEQYF.

This chain joins TRBV7-9 and TRBJ1-2, with a tentative D call TRBD1 (5 bases). The CDR3 is 13 amino acids. Germline CDR1 reads SEHNR; CDR2 reads FQNEAQ (reference sequence). V lost 1 base, J lost 6 bases, and 9 bases lay in between. This CDR3 is CASSLGGWDGYTF. CDR3 DNA: TGTGCCAGCAGCTTAGGGGGGTGGGATGGCTACACCTTC.

V is TRBV27 and J is TRBJ1-2, with 7 bases identical to TRBD1. Trimming at V came to 5 bases and at J to 4 bases, leaving 4 bases not matched to a gene. From germline, CDR1 is MNHEY and CDR2 SMNVEV (reference sequence). The CDR3 runs 13 residues. CDR3 amino acids: CASSQDRIYGYTF. CDR3 nucleotides: TGTGCCAGCAGTCAGGACAGGATCTATGGCTACACCTTC.

The chain couples TRBV6-5 to TRBJ1-1, with a tentative D call TRBD1 (6 bases). CDR3 length: 15 residues. V was shortened by 7 bases and J by 4 bases, with 19 bases between the two germline ends. Germline V gives CDR1 MNHEY, CDR2 SVGAGI. Here the CDR3 reads CASKGGRDLFTEAFF. The CDR3 bases are TGTGCCAGCAAGGGGGGTAGGGACCTCTTCACTGAAGCTTTCTTT.

The V call is TRBV5-1, the J call TRBJ2-5; 11 bases match TRBD2. V lost 4 bases and J lost 4; bases outside the gene matches: 3. Germline CDR1 reads SGHRS; CDR2 reads YFSETQ. CDR3 length: 14 residues. The CDR3 spells CASSPGTSGETQYF. The CDR3, as DNA: TGCGCCAGCAGCCCTGGGACTAGCGGAGAGACCCAGTACTTC.

The chain is built from TRBV12-3 or TRBV12-4 and TRBJ1-3; 7 bases map to TRBD1. CDR3 length: 13 residues. V lost 8 bases, J lost 7 bases, and 8 bases stayed unmatched. The CDR3 DNA is TGTGCCAGCGGCCCGGGACAGCGGAACACCATATATTTT. Its translation is CASGPGQRNTIYF.